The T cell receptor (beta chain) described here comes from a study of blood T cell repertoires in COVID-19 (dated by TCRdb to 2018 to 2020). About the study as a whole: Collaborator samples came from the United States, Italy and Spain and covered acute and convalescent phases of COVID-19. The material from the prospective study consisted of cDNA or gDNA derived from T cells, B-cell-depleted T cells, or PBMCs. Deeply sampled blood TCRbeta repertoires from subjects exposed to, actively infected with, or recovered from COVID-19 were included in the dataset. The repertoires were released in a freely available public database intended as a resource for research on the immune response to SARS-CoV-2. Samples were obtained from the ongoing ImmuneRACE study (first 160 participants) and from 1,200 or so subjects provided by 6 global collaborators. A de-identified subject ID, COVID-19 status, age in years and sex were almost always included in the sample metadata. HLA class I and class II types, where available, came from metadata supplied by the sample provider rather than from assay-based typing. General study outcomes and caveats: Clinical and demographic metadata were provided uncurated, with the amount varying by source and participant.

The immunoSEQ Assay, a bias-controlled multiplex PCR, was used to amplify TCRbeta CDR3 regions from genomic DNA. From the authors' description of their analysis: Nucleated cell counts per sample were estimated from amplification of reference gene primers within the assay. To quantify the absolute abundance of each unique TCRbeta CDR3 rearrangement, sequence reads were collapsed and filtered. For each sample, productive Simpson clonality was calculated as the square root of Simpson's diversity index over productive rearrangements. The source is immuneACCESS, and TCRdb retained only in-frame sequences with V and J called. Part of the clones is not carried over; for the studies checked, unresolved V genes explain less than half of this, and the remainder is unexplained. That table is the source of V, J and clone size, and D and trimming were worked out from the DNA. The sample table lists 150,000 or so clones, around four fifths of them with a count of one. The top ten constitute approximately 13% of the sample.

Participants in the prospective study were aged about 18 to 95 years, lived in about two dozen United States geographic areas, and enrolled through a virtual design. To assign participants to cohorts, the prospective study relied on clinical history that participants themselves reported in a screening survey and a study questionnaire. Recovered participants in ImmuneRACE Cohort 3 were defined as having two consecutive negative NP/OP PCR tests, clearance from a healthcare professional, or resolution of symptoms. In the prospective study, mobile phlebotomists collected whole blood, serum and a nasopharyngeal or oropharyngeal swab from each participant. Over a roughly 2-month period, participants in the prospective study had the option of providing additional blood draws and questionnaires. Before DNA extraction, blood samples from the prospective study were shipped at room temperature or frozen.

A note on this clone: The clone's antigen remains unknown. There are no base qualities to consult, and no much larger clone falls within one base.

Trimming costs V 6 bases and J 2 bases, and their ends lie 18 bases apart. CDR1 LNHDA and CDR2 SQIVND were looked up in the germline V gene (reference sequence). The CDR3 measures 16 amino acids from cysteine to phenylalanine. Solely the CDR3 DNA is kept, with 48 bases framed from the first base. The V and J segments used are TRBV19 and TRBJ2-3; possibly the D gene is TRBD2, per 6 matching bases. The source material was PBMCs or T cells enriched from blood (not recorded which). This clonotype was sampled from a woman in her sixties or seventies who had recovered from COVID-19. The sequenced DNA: TGTGCCAGTAGCCTAGGGACTTTCCTTTCCACAGATACGCAGTATTTT. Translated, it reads CASSLGTFLSTDTQYF. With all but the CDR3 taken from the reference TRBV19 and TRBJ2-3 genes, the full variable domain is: DGGITQSPKYLFRKEGQNVTLSCEQNLNHDAMYWYRQDPGQGLRLIYYSQIVNDFQKGDIAEGYSVSREKKESFPLTVTSAQKNPTAFYLCASSLGTFLSTDTQYFGPGTRLTVL.